The 14 T cell receptor beta chains below all came from one sample that was sequenced in a study of cytomegalovirus exposure and HLA in healthy donors. Primers for the PCR totalled 60 Vbeta and 13 Jbeta. Clones were read by immunoSEQ multiplex PCR, and TCRdb kept only the in-frame ones, dropping some. Listed are about 67,000 clones; about 5% falls within the top ten. The sample consisted of PBMCs. All receptors come from a woman aged 40 to 55 in good health and CMV-seropositive.

The V call is TRBV11-2, the J call TRBJ2-1; TRBD2 matches 10 bases. Germline CDR1 reads SGHAT; CDR2 reads FQNNGV. J lost 4 bases, V lost 5 bases, and 5 bases had no gene match. CDR3 length: 15 residues. As DNA, the CDR3 is TGTGCCAGCAGCCATGGACTAGCGGAGTACAATGAGCAGTTCTTC. As protein: CASSHGLAEYNEQFF.

The chain carries TRBV10-3 and TRBJ2-5; 7 nucleotides line up with TRBD2. The J segment lost 2 bases and the V segment lost 11 bases, leaving 8 bases of the junction unmatched. The V gene's germline CDR1 is ENHRY and CDR2 SYGVKD. The CDR3 is made up of 13 amino acids. The CDR3 coding sequence is TGTGCCGCCCGCGGGGGAGCTCAAGAGACCCAGTACTTC. This translates into CAARGGAQETQYF.

The chain uses TRBV29-1 and TRBJ2-2; a possible D gene is TRBD1 (6 bases). This CDR3 contains 14 residues. V was shortened by 4 bases and J by 0 bases, with 9 bases between the two germline ends. Germline V CDR1 and CDR2: SQVTM, ANQGSEA. CDR3 sequence: CSVGDRTNTGELFF. The CDR3 DNA reads as TGCAGCGTTGGCGACAGGACGAACACCGGGGAGCTGTTTTTT.

The chain is built from TRBV4-3 and TRBJ2-7; D is possibly TRBD2 (5 bases). Trimming removed 0 bases at V and 4 bases at J, with 10 bases between. CDR1 is LGHNA and CDR2 is YSLEER in the germline V gene. The CDR3 totals 14 residues. CDR3 sequence: CASSQDVGLYEQYF. Written as DNA, the CDR3 is TGCGCCAGCAGCCAAGATGTCGGACTTTACGAGCAGTACTTC.

Written as DNA, the CDR3 is TGTGCCAGCAGTGACCTGTCGGGAGAGACCCAGTACTTC. As protein: CASSDLSGETQYF. V usage is TRBV6-1 and J usage is TRBJ2-5, with D uncertain. The CDR3 totals 13 residues. V was shortened by 3 bases and J by 4 bases, with 9 bases between the two germline ends. Germline CDR1 and CDR2: MNHNS and SASEGT.

The chain links TRBV6-4 to TRBJ2-5, with 11 bases matching TRBD2. V lost 4 bases and J lost 3; bases outside the gene matches: 4. Germline V gene lookup returns CDR1 MRHNA and CDR2 SNTAGT. The CDR3 length is 15 residues. CDR3 in amino acids: CASSGPGLAEETQYF. The DNA for the CDR3 is TGTGCCAGCAGTGGCCCGGGACTAGCGGAAGAGACCCAGTACTTC.

V is TRBV2 and J is TRBJ2-7; D may be TRBD1 (5 bases). The germline V and J ends were trimmed by 2 bases and 3 bases, with 11 bases remaining between them. The germline gives CDR1 SNHLY, CDR2 FYNNEI. The CDR3 covers 14 residues. CDR3 sequence (DNA): TGTGCCAGCAGTGAACAAGGGGTCCTCTACGAGCAGTACTTC. It is translated as CASSEQGVLYEQYF.

For the CDR3, the DNA is TGTGCCAGCAGTGTGGGAGGGAACGACGATACGCAGTATTTT. This gives the protein CASSVGGNDDTQYF. V usage is TRBV25-1 and J usage is TRBJ2-3; 7 bases agree with TRBD2. V lost 4 bases and J lost 6; bases outside the gene matches: 7. The CDR3 is made up of 14 amino acids. Germline-derived CDR1 and CDR2 are MGHDK and SYGVNS.

The chain uses TRBV7-9 and TRBJ2-7, with D uncertain. The V end lost 5 bases, the J end lost 7 bases, and 9 bases lay between the germline ends. This CDR3 contains 11 residues. CDR1 is SEHNR and CDR2 is FQNEAQ in the germline V gene (reference sequence). CDR3 protein: CASSLLEEQYF. CDR3 nucleotides: TGTGCCAGCAGCCTCTTGGAGGAGCAGTACTTC.

The V and J genes are TRBV19 and TRBJ2-1; 9 positions match TRBD1. Germline assignment: CDR1 LNHDA and CDR2 SQIVND (reference sequence). The CDR3 contains 15 residues. V trimming: 5 bases; J trimming: 6 bases; junction bases outside the gene matches: 8. CDR3 region: CASSFRTGDSNEQFF. In DNA, the CDR3 is TGTGCCAGTAGTTTCCGGACAGGGGACAGCAATGAGCAGTTCTTC. Complete variable domain (other parts from reference TRBV19 and TRBJ2-1): DGGITQSPKYLFRKEGQNVTLSCEQNLNHDAMYWYRQDPGQGLRLIYYSQIVNDFQKGDIAEGYSVSREKKESFPLTVTSAQKNPTAFYLCASSFRTGDSNEQFFGPGTRLTVL.

This rearrangement joins TRBV18 to TRBJ2-7, with 11 positions matching TRBD2. CDR1 and CDR2 from the germline V gene are KGHSH and LQKENI. Unmatched junction bases numbered 1, after V lost 3 bases and J lost 0 bases. The CDR3 has 15 amino acids. The CDR3 coding sequence is TGTGCCAGCTCACCTAGCGGGAGGGCCTCCTACGAGCAGTACTTC. The encoded protein is CASSPSGRASYEQYF. The complete variable domain, with remaining parts taken from reference TRBV18 and TRBJ2-7, reads NAGVMQNPRHLVRRRGQEARLRCSPMKGHSHVYWYRQLPEEGLKFMVYLQKENIIDESGMPKERFSAEFPKEGPSILRIQQVVRGDSAAYFCASSPSGRASYEQYFGPGTRLTVT.

CDR3 in amino acids: CASSLGGSHGVNEQFF. CDR3 coding DNA: TGCGCCAGCAGCTTGGGTGGCTCCCACGGGGTCAATGAGCAGTTCTTC. The chain carries TRBV5-1 and TRBJ2-1, with D tentatively TRBD2 (5 bases). This CDR3 has 16 residues. Trimming shortened V by 0 bases and J by 6 bases, and 16 bases separated the two germline ends. CDR1 is SGHRS, CDR2 YFSETQ, per germline.

The V call is TRBV7-2, the J call TRBJ2-7; D is possibly TRBD2 (6 bases). V dropped 5 bases and J dropped 3 bases, with 14 bases sitting between them. The CDR3 has 14 amino acids. The germline CDR1 and CDR2 sequences are SGHTA and FQGNSA. CDR3 sequence: CASSGAGYIYEQYF. CDR3 bases: TGTGCCAGCAGCGGAGCGGGCTACATCTACGAGCAGTACTTC.

This chain joins TRBV13 and TRBJ2-5; a possible D gene is TRBD1 (6 bases). This CDR3 is 13 amino acids long. Germline CDR1 PRHDT, CDR2 FYEKMQ (reference sequence). Trimming cost V 8 bases and J 3 bases, with 13 bases left between them. CDR3 DNA sequence: TGTGCCAGCGCCCGGACAGATAAAGAGACCCAGTACTTC. Translation: CASARTDKETQYF.